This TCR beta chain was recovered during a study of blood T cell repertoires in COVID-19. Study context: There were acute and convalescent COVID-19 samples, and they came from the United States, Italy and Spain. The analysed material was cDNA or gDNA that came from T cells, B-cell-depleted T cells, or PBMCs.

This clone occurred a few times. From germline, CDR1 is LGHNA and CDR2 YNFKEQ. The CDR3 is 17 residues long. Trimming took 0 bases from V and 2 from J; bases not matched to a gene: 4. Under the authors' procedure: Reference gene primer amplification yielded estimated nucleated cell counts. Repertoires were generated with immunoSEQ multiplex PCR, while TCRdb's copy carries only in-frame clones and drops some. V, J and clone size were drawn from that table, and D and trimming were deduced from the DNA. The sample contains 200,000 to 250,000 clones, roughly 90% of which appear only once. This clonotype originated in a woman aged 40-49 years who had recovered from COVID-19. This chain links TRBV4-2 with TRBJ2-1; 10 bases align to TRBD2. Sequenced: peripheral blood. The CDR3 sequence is CASSQDNGLAAYNEQFF. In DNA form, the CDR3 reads TGTGCCAGCAGCCAAGATAACGGACTAGCGGCCTACAATGAGCAGTTCTTC.